The 26 T cell receptor beta chains below all came from one sample that was sequenced in a study of blood T cell repertoires in COVID-19. TCRdb keeps only in-frame clones here, not all; method: immunoSEQ multiplex PCR. In the table there are approximately 380,000 clones, around 85% of which are singletons. What was sequenced was peripheral blood. The receptors shown here come from a woman aged 18-29 years with acute or convalescent COVID-19.

This sequence joins TRBV5-6 and TRBJ1-2; D is unresolved. The CDR3 covers 12 residues. Germline-derived CDR1 and CDR2 are SGHDT and YYEEEE. V was trimmed by 7 bases and J by 4 bases, leaving 11 bases between them. CDR3 sequence (DNA): TGTGCCAGCTCTGCAGGTGGCTATGGCTACACCTTC. Translating gives CASSAGGYGYTF.

The V gene is TRBV11-1, the J gene TRBJ2-1; 8 bases are a match to TRBD1. Germline loops: CDR1 SGHAT, CDR2 FQDESV (reference sequence). The CDR3 covers 11 residues. Trimming cost V 4 bases and J 14 bases; bases outside gene matches: 4. The CDR3 loop reads CASSSDRGKFF. The CDR3 DNA follows: TGTGCCAGCAGCTCCGACAGGGGAAAGTTCTTC.

The chain recombines TRBV4-1 with TRBJ1-2; 10 positions agree with TRBD1. Per the germline V gene, CDR1 is MGHRA and CDR2 is YSYEKL. J gave up 8 bases and V 1 base, and 4 bases lay outside the gene matches. This CDR3 is built from 14 residues. The CDR3 protein is CASSQGQGARGYTF. For the CDR3, the DNA is TGCGCCAGCAGCCAAGGACAGGGGGCGCGCGGCTACACCTTC.

The chain has TRBV2 and TRBJ2-7; 7 positions agree with TRBD2. The CDR3 runs to 13 residues. V lost 7 bases to trimming and J lost 3 bases; unmatched junction nucleotides: 6. From germline, CDR1 is SNHLY and CDR2 FYNNEI. The CDR3 spells CASTAGTIYEQYF. In DNA form, the CDR3 reads TGTGCCAGCACTGCGGGGACTATCTACGAGCAGTACTTC.

This rearrangement joins TRBV15 to TRBJ2-5, with D perhaps TRBD2 (7 bases). V was cut by 4 bases and J by 7 bases, with 16 bases left in between. CDR1 and CDR2 (germline): LNHNV, YYDKDF (reference sequence). The CDR3 has 14 amino acids. CDR3: CATSTGTGRVTQYF. The CDR3, as DNA: TGTGCCACCAGCACAGGAACAGGGAGGGTGACCCAGTACTTC.

V gene TRBV6-5 combines with J gene TRBJ1-2; 10 bases agree with TRBD1. The CDR3 totals 14 residues. Germline CDR1 MNHEY, CDR2 SVGAGI. J gave up 3 bases and V 6 bases, and 4 bases lay outside the gene matches. DNA of the CDR3: TGTGCCAGCAGCCGGGACAGGGGTCACTATGGCTACACCTTC. It encodes CASSRDRGHYGYTF.

The rearrangement joins TRBV5-8 to TRBJ2-7; a weak D match, TRBD1 (6 bases). Germline lookup yields CDR1 SGHTS and CDR2 YDEGEE. The CDR3 has 13 residues. The V and J ends lost 4 bases and 0 bases respectively, with 8 bases between them. In DNA form, the CDR3 reads TGTGCCAGCAGCCCGGACAGCTCCTACGAGCAGTACTTC. It translates to CASSPDSSYEQYF.

The V and J genes are TRBV5-1 and TRBJ1-1; 11 bases line up with TRBD1. Per germline, CDR1 SGHRS and CDR2 YFSETQ. The CDR3 length is 17 residues. V gave up 0 bases and J gave up 3 bases; unmatched junction bases: 7. The CDR3 DNA is TGCGCCAGCAGCTTGGCACCCGGGACAGGGGGGCACACTGAAGCTTTCTTT. This codes for CASSLAPGTGGHTEAFF. Full variable domain (rest looked up from reference TRBV5-1 and TRBJ1-1): KAGVTQTPRYLIKTRGQQVTLSCSPISGHRSVSWYQQTPGQGLQFLFEYFSETQRNKGNFPGRFSGRQFSNSRSEMNVSTLELGDSALYLCASSLAPGTGGHTEAFFGQGTRLTVV.

This clone was observed a single time. The chain couples TRBV29-1 to TRBJ2-3, with 9 bases fitting TRBD2. The CDR3 covers 16 residues. The V gene's germline CDR1 is SQVTM and CDR2 ANQGSEA. J was trimmed by 2 bases and V by 4 bases; bases with no gene match: 10. DNA for the CDR3: TGCAGCGTTGTGGCGGGGGGGGCGTTTGCCACAGATACGCAGTATTTT. As protein: CSVVAGGAFATDTQYF.

The J gene is TRBJ2-6, the V gene TRBV18; the match to TRBD1 covers 8 bases. There are 19 residues in the CDR3. Germline CDR1 and CDR2: KGHSH and LQKENI. Trimming cost V 6 bases and J 0 bases; bases outside gene matches: 13. As DNA, the CDR3 is TGTGCCAGCTCCCCCGGACAGGGTGAGGCGGCCTCTGGGGCCAACGTCCTGACTTTC. This gives the protein CASSPGQGEAASGANVLTF.

The chain joins TRBV7-9 to TRBJ2-7; unclear D gene. The CDR3 is 12 residues long. Per the germline V gene, CDR1 is SEHNR and CDR2 is FQNEAQ (reference sequence). The V end was cut by 4 bases, the J end by 7 bases, with 11 bases between. CDR3 region: CASSSEEVEQYF. The DNA of the CDR3 is TGTGCCAGCAGCTCTGAAGAGGTTGAGCAGTACTTC.

The sample holds a few counts of this clone. This chain links TRBV3-1 (or the pseudogene TRBV3-2) with TRBJ2-7; maybe TRBD1 (5 bases). From germline, CDR1 is LGHDT and CDR2 YNNKEL (reference sequence). The V end lost 4 bases, the J end lost 3 bases, and 10 bases lay between the germline ends. CDR3 size: 13 residues. The CDR3 loop is CASSRAGHYEQYF. The CDR3 nucleotides read TGTGCCAGCAGCCGGGCAGGGCACTACGAGCAGTACTTC.

This clone was detected only a few times. The rearrangement links TRBV2 to TRBJ2-3, with 10 positions matching TRBD2. CDR3 length equals 16 residues. With V trimmed by 6 bases and J by 3 bases, 9 bases remained unmatched. The germline CDR1 and CDR2 sequences are SNHLY and FYNNEI. In nucleotides, the CDR3 is TGTGCCAGCAGCCGGATGGGACTAGCGAGGACAGATACGCAGTATTTT. Residues: CASSRMGLARTDTQYF.

This clone was seen only once. V gene TRBV6-6 combines with J gene TRBJ2-7, with 7 bases identical to TRBD2. Germline-derived CDR1 and CDR2 are MNHNY and SVGAGI (reference sequence). The junction had 9 bases not matched to a gene; V was cut back by 6 bases and J by 4 bases. The CDR3 is 14 residues long. CDR3 in DNA: TGTGCCAGCAGCCCAGCTAGCGGAGGTTACGAGCAGTACTTC. Its translation is CASSPASGGYEQYF.

The J gene is TRBJ2-1, the V gene TRBV30, with 14 bases that match TRBD2. Trimming cost V 7 bases and J 1 base; bases outside gene matches: 18. The CDR3 loop spans 20 amino acids. Germline CDR1 GTSNPN, CDR2 SVGIG (reference sequence). As DNA, the CDR3 is TGTGCCTCCTCATGGCTCGCCGGGACTAGCGGGGGTGGGTCCTACAATGAGCAGTTCTTC. The encoded protein is CASSWLAGTSGGGSYNEQFF.

The chain carries TRBV6-1 and TRBJ1-2; a possible D gene is TRBD1 (6 bases). V lost 3 bases to trimming and J lost 6 bases, with 11 bases between them. Germline-derived CDR1 and CDR2 are MNHNS and SASEGT. This CDR3 has 13 residues. The CDR3 sequence: CASSDRGNDGYTF. Written as DNA, the CDR3 is TGTGCCAGCAGTGACAGGGGCAATGATGGCTACACCTTC.

The chain is built from TRBV3-1 (or the pseudogene TRBV3-2) and TRBJ1-2; possibly TRBD1 for D (6 bases). Germline V gives CDR1 LGHDT, CDR2 YNNKEL (reference sequence). The V gene lost 3 bases and the J gene lost 1 base, with 15 bases spanning the gap. The CDR3 is 16 residues long. The CDR3 nucleotides read TGTGCCAGCAGCCAGGAAACCGGGACAAATAACTATGGCTACACCTTC. It yields the protein CASSQETGTNNYGYTF.

The V call is TRBV11-3, the J call TRBJ2-1; 11 bases line up with TRBD1. Germline V gives CDR1 SGHNT, CDR2 YENEEA. Trimming took 5 bases from V and 4 from J; bases not matched to a gene: 4. This CDR3 is 15 amino acids long. The CDR3 DNA follows: TGTGCCAGCAGCCCTGGGACAGGGGGATACAATGAGCAGTTCTTC. Its translation is CASSPGTGGYNEQFF.

V is TRBV10-2 and J is TRBJ2-7; 8 nucleotides agree with TRBD1. Per the germline V gene, CDR1 is WSHSY and CDR2 is SAAADI. V was pared by 0 bases and J by 3 bases, with 1 base of the junction left unmatched. This CDR3 comprises 14 residues. The CDR3 sequence is CASSESTGDYEQYF. CDR3 nucleotides: TGCGCCAGCAGTGAGTCGACAGGGGACTACGAGCAGTACTTC.

This clone was seen a single time. The rearrangement links TRBV6-6 to TRBJ1-3; TRBD1 aligns across 7 bases. Germline assignment: CDR1 MNHNY and CDR2 SVGAGI (reference sequence). This CDR3 spans 15 amino acids. Losses at the gene ends were 5 bases for V and 1 base for J; bases not matched to a gene: 5. The CDR3 loop reads CASSGATGSGNTIYF. Written as DNA, the CDR3 is TGTGCCAGCAGTGGAGCGACAGGGTCTGGAAACACCATATATTTT.

This clone appeared a single time. This chain uses TRBV27 with TRBJ1-5, with TRBD1 matching over 9 bases. The J segment lost 7 bases and the V segment lost 5 bases, leaving 9 bases of the junction unmatched. The CDR3 is made up of 15 amino acids. In germline, CDR1 is MNHEY, CDR2 SMNVEV (reference sequence). CDR3 coding DNA: TGTGCCAGCAGTGCAATCCGGGACAGGGACCAGCCCCAGCATTTT. Encoded protein: CASSAIRDRDQPQHF.

The chain couples TRBV28 to TRBJ2-2; perhaps TRBD2 as D (5 bases). Germline CDR1 reads MDHEN; CDR2 reads SYDVKM. This CDR3 contains 17 residues. The V gene lost 3 bases and the J gene lost 0 bases, with 14 bases spanning the gap. The DNA of the CDR3 is TGTGCCAGCAGTTTCGGTATGGAGGACGCGAACACCGGGGAGCTGTTTTTT. As protein: CASSFGMEDANTGELFF.

The chain employs TRBV13 and TRBJ2-7; D is perhaps TRBD1 (6 bases). This CDR3 comprises 14 residues. The germline V gene has CDR1 PRHDT and CDR2 FYEKMQ (reference sequence). V was shortened by 6 bases and J by 6 bases, with 18 bases between the two germline ends. The CDR3 loop reads CASSFFPRGAEQYF. CDR3 DNA sequence: TGTGCCAGCAGTTTCTTTCCCAGGGGAGCCGAGCAGTACTTC.

The CDR3 reads CAISPGQGRPGYTF. CDR3 bases: TGTGCCATCAGCCCGGGACAGGGTCGCCCTGGCTACACCTTC. The V gene is TRBV10-3, the J gene TRBJ1-2, with 9 bases lining up with TRBD1. CDR1 is ENHRY and CDR2 is SYGVKD in the germline V gene. The CDR3 length is 14 residues. V was pared by 6 bases and J by 7 bases, with 9 bases of the junction left unmatched.

V is TRBV5-1 and J is TRBJ2-5, with 8 nucleotides matching TRBD1. This CDR3 has 14 residues. The ends lost 1 base at V and 5 bases at J; junction bases unmatched: 4. Germline V gene lookup returns CDR1 SGHRS and CDR2 YFSETQ. CDR3 sequence: CASSLYRDRETQYF. The CDR3 region has the DNA TGCGCCAGCAGCTTGTATCGGGACAGGGAGACCCAGTACTTC.

This chain joins TRBV6-1 and TRBJ2-7, with TRBD1 matching over 10 bases. The CDR3 runs to 15 residues. V lost 3 bases and J lost 4; bases outside the gene matches: 6. In germline, CDR1 is MNHNS, CDR2 SASEGT. CDR3 residues: CASSERQGAVYEQYF. The CDR3 region has the DNA TGTGCCAGCAGTGAGAGACAGGGGGCAGTGTACGAGCAGTACTTC.